A single TCR beta chain is shown here with its context. The target antigen is unknown. This specimen belongs to a study of vaccination effects on CD4 cells after COVID-19. General observations from the study: Clonal contraction was marked in infection- and vaccine-induced clones late after vaccination.

V dropped 0 bases and J dropped 3 bases, with 24 bases sitting between them. CDR3 length equals 20 residues. CDR1 is SGHTA and CDR2 is FQGNSA in the germline V gene. Libraries were prepared by immunoSEQ multiplex PCR; TCRdb keeps only in-frame clonotypes and omits some of them. This repertoire shows around 47,000 clones, approximately 70% found once; its top ten account for more than 30%. CD4+ T cells specific for antigen were expanded with viral peptide pools by the ViraFEST assay before sequencing. Following culture for around 10 days, CD4+ T cells were isolated. Documented for the person is a PCR-confirmed SARS-CoV-2 infection occurring between March and December 2020.

The sequence derives from a human donor who had a prior SARS-CoV-2 infection. The material was CD4+ T cells from PBMCs cultured with a peptide pool, obtained before COVID-19 vaccination. The chain recombines TRBV7-2 with TRBJ1-5, with a tentative D call TRBD1 (6 bases). CDR3 region: CASSLAPTSPQGRSNQPQHF. The CDR3 bases are TGTGCCAGCAGCTTAGCGCCGACAAGCCCGCAGGGGCGCTCCAATCAGCCCCAGCATTTT.